The rows below give T cell receptor beta chains drawn from one sample of a study of Ad26.COV2.S vaccination and SARS-CoV-2 variants. Assay: immunoSEQ multiplex PCR; the TCRdb copy retains only in-frame clones and omits some. This table has 200,000 to 300,000 clones, roughly nine tenths appearing once. Sequencing was performed on peripheral blood, taken in a trial of Ad26.COV2.S vaccine versus placebo. These receptors came from a person aged 18 to 59 who received the Ad26.COV2.S COVID-19 vaccine or a placebo. Both conserved end residues are part of each CDR3. The D gene is left open where the match is weak. Only some rows state a clone size, as once, few, many or a class for expanded clones.

TRBV6-2/TRBV6-3	.	TRBJ2-1	.	TGTGCCAGCAGTTCTCCACCTCAGCAGGGAGACAATGAGCAGTTCTTC	CASSSPPQQGDNEQFF
TRBV27	.	TRBJ1-1	.	TGTGCCAGCAGGCCTTGGGGGGGCGATCTTTACACTGAAGCTTTCTTT	CASRPWGGDLYTEAFF
TRBV6-1	.	TRBJ1-1	.	TGTGCCAGCAGTGAAGCGGCAGCGCCCCGGACTGAAGCTTTCTTT	CASSEAAAPRTEAFF
TRBV14	.	TRBJ2-1	.	TGTGCCAGCAGCCAACGCTCGACGGGTTTTTCCTACAATGAGCAGTTCTTC	CASSQRSTGFSYNEQFF
TRBV5-1	.	TRBJ2-5	TRBD2	TGCGCCAGCAGCTTAGGGGAGCTAGCGGGGGGACAAGAGACCCAGTACTTC	CASSLGELAGGQETQYF
TRBV2	.	TRBJ1-1	.	TGTGCCAGCAGGCAGAACACTGAAGCTTTCTTT	CASRQNTEAFF
TRBV3-1/TRBV3-2	.	TRBJ2-3	.	TGTGCCAGCAGCCAAACCTCTAGCACAGATACGCAGTATTTT	CASSQTSSTDTQYF
TRBV9	.	TRBJ2-2	.	TGTGCCAGCAGCGTAGGGGGTACAGGGAGGACCGGGGAGCTGTTTTTT	CASSVGGTGRTGELFF
TRBV5-1	.	TRBJ2-2	.	TGCGCCAGCAGCTTGGCAGTATCTCCGTTATCGAACACCGGGGAGCTGTTTTTT	CASSLAVSPLSNTGELFF
TRBV3-1/TRBV3-2	.	TRBJ1-1	.	TGTGCCAGCAGCCCGCTTCTATCGCAGGGGACTGAAGCTTTCTTT	CASSPLLSQGTEAFF
TRBV7-2	.	TRBJ2-3	.	TGTGCCAGCAGCCCCATGGGGGGGGCCGAGGGGACAGATACGCAGTATTTT	CASSPMGGAEGTDTQYF
TRBV9	.	TRBJ2-1	TRBD2	TGTGCCAGCAGCGCGAGCGGGGGGAACTACAATGAGCAGTTCTTC	CASSASGGNYNEQFF
TRBV24-1	.	TRBJ2-6	.	TGTGCCACCAGTGAATCGGGCCCTGGGGCCAACGTCCTGACTTTC	CATSESGPGANVLTF
TRBV19	.	TRBJ1-1	.	TGTGCCAGCCGGCCTTGGGGGATGAACACTGAAGCTTTCTTT	CASRPWGMNTEAFF
TRBV7-3	.	TRBJ2-1	TRBD2	TGTGCCAGCAGCCGGACTAGCGGGGGTTTCTACAATGAGCAGTTCTTC	CASSRTSGGFYNEQFF
TRBV11-2	.	TRBJ1-2	TRBD1	TGTGCCAGCAGCTCACCGACAGGGAGGTTCCTTGGCTACACCTTC	CASSSPTGRFLGYTF
TRBV7-3	.	TRBJ1-1	.	TGTGCCAGCAGCTTAACTAAAAACACTGAAGCTTTCTTT	CASSLTKNTEAFF
TRBV6-4	.	TRBJ1-1	TRBD1	TGTGCCAGCAGTGAGCAGGGGGGCATCACTGAAGCTTTCTTT	CASSEQGGITEAFF
TRBV24-1	.	TRBJ2-3	TRBD2	TGTGCCACCAGTGATCCTTCCGGACTAGCGGGGGGCACAGATACGCAGTATTTT	CATSDPSGLAGGTDTQYF
TRBV6-2/TRBV6-3	.	TRBJ2-2	TRBD1	TGTGCCAGCAGTCCCACCTGGACAGGGGGCGACACCGGGGAGCTGTTTTTT	CASSPTWTGGDTGELFF
TRBV7-2	.	TRBJ2-3	.	TGTGCCAGCAGCTTAATAGGGGGGAGCACAGATACGCAGTATTTT	CASSLIGGSTDTQYF
TRBV2	.	TRBJ1-1	TRBD1	TGTGCCAGCAGTGAGAGGGACAGAGCTGGGGAAGCTTTCTTT	CASSERDRAGEAFF
TRBV27	.	TRBJ2-7	.	TGTGCCAGCAGTTTGAACCAGGGGTACGAGCAGTACTTC	CASSLNQGYEQYF
TRBV28	few	TRBJ1-4	.	TGTGCCAGCAGTCTCCCTAGGAGGGAAAAACTGTTTTTT	CASSLPRREKLFF
TRBV4-1	.	TRBJ2-1	TRBD1	TGCGCCAGCAGCCAAGTCCGGACAGGGGTGTATGAGCAGTTCTTC	CASSQVRTGVYEQFF
TRBV7-2	.	TRBJ2-5	.	TGTGCCAGCATTAGCGCAGGGGAGACCCAGTACTTC	CASISAGETQYF
TRBV20-1	.	TRBJ2-3	.	TGCAGTGCTAGTGGTTCCACTAGGGGAGGAGATACGCAGTATTTT	CSASGSTRGGDTQYF
TRBV4-3	.	TRBJ1-1	.	TGCGCCAGCAGCCAAAAGGACAGCGTAAACACTGAAGCTTTCTTT	CASSQKDSVNTEAFF
TRBV4-2	few	TRBJ1-2	.	TGTGCCAGCAGCCAAGATTGGGGGGCCAGCTATGGCTACACCTTC	CASSQDWGASYGYTF
TRBV30	.	TRBJ1-3	.	TGTGCCTGGAGTGAAGGGTCTGGAAACACCATATATTTT	CAWSEGSGNTIYF
TRBV4-3	.	TRBJ1-1	TRBD1	TGCGCCAGCAGCCCACGGGACAGGGGGAAGAACACTGAAGCTTTCTTT	CASSPRDRGKNTEAFF
TRBV3-1/TRBV3-2	few	TRBJ2-7	.	TGTGCCAGCAGCCCCCGACAGACAGCCTACGAGCAGTACTTC	CASSPRQTAYEQYF
TRBV2	.	TRBJ2-2	TRBD2	TGTGCCAGCAGCGTCGAAGCGGGATCGAACACCGGGGAGCTGTTTTTT	CASSVEAGSNTGELFF
TRBV18	.	TRBJ2-7	TRBD2	TGTGCCAGCTCACCAACCTTGAGCGGGGGATTTTACGAGCAGTACTTC	CASSPTLSGGFYEQYF
TRBV7-9	once	TRBJ2-3	TRBD2	TGTGCCAGCAGCTTAGTTCATCATTCGGGGGGAAGCACAGATACGCAGTATTTT	CASSLVHHSGGSTDTQYF
TRBV29-1	.	TRBJ1-4	TRBD1	TGCAGCGTTTCAAGGGACAGGGGTGAAAAACTGTTTTTT	CSVSRDRGEKLFF
TRBV2	.	TRBJ1-4	TRBD1	TGTGCCACGACAGGGGGCGCAACTAATGAAAAACTGTTTTTT	CATTGGATNEKLFF
TRBV7-2	.	TRBJ1-3	.	TGTGCCAGCAGCCGGGACCGGAGAAACACCATATATTTT	CASSRDRRNTIYF
TRBV15	.	TRBJ1-3	.	TGTGCCACCAGCAGGCCAGCCGGGAGGTCTGGAAACACCATATATTTT	CATSRPAGRSGNTIYF
TRBV27	once	TRBJ2-2	.	TGTGCCAGCAGCCCTCCGCGCCCAACTAGCGGGGAGCTGTTTTTT	CASSPPRPTSGELFF
TRBV6-2/TRBV6-3	.	TRBJ2-3	TRBD1	TGTGCCAGCAGTTACCAGGACAGGAGCACAGATACGCAGTATTTT	CASSYQDRSTDTQYF
TRBV18	.	TRBJ2-2	.	TGTGCCAGCTCACCAACCCACTCCACCGGGGAGCTGTTTTTT	CASSPTHSTGELFF